Below, 14 T cell receptor beta chains from the same sample are listed, as sequenced in a study of T cell changes during pregnancy in multiple sclerosis. Clones were read by immunoSEQ multiplex PCR, and TCRdb kept only the in-frame ones, dropping some. The data hold about 75,000 clones, with 75% to 95% observed a single time. The sample here was CD4+ T cells from peripheral blood mononuclear cells, taken before pregnancy. The source is a female donor with multiple sclerosis, enrolled in a pregnancy study.

The rearrangement links TRBV18 to TRBJ2-7; D call uncertain. The CDR3 loop spans 14 amino acids. Germline CDR1 is KGHSH and CDR2 is LQKENI. Trimming stripped 1 base from V and 2 bases from J, with 9 bases between. The DNA for the CDR3 is TGTGCCAGCTCACCACGGAGAGGTCCCTACGAGCAGTACTTC. Residues: CASSPRRGPYEQYF.

The table lists this clone with a count of one. The chain carries TRBV19 and TRBJ2-3; TRBD2 aligns across 13 bases. Germline V CDR1 and CDR2: LNHDA, SQIVND (reference sequence). Germline trimming cut 4 bases from V and 1 base from J; bases unmatched to any gene: 5. The CDR3 consists of 17 residues. The CDR3 here is CASSTRTSGRRTDTQYF. CDR3 DNA: TGTGCCAGTAGTACGCGGACTAGCGGGAGACGCACAGATACGCAGTATTTT.

V and J are TRBV27 and TRBJ2-7; D is possibly TRBD1 (6 bases). Germline CDR1 MNHEY, CDR2 SMNVEV (reference sequence). The CDR3 contains 15 residues. V shed 6 bases and J shed 3 bases, with 18 bases lying between them. In DNA, the CDR3 is TGTGCCAGCAGCCCCCGGCTGGGGGACATCTACGAGCAGTACTTC. Protein: CASSPRLGDIYEQYF.

This chain uses TRBV5-4 with TRBJ2-5, with 9 nucleotides matching TRBD2. CDR1 and CDR2 (germline): SGHNT, YYREEE (reference sequence). The CDR3 is 15 residues long. The ends lost 1 base at V and 11 bases at J; junction bases unmatched: 12. CDR3 protein: CASSLRLAGVGEQYF. CDR3 in DNA: TGTGCCAGCAGCTTGAGATTAGCGGGAGTGGGTGAGCAGTACTTC.

The V gene is TRBV6-5, the J gene TRBJ1-5; possible D gene TRBD1, 6 bases. The V end lost 6 bases, the J end lost 0 bases, and 12 bases lay between the germline ends. Germline V gene lookup returns CDR1 MNHEY and CDR2 SVGAGI. The CDR3 is made up of 15 amino acids. As DNA, the CDR3 is TGTGCCAGCAGAAAACAGGGAAATAGCAATCAGCCCCAGCATTTT. Translating gives CASRKQGNSNQPQHF.

This clone was detected a few times. The chain uses TRBV2 and TRBJ2-7; perhaps TRBD2 as D (5 bases). This CDR3 region has 13 residues. The ends were cut back, 6 bases at V and 3 bases at J, with 12 bases in the middle. Germline lookup yields CDR1 SNHLY and CDR2 FYNNEI. In DNA, the CDR3 is TGTGCCAGCAGGACCGGGGTTAACTACGAGCAGTACTTC. Its translation: CASRTGVNYEQYF.

The chain is built from TRBV11-1 and TRBJ2-1; 10 bases match TRBD2. Trimming cost V 3 bases and J 8 bases; bases outside gene matches: 4. The CDR3 extends over 14 amino acids. Germline-derived CDR1 and CDR2 are SGHAT and FQDESV (reference sequence). In DNA form, the CDR3 reads TGTGCCAGCAGCTTTCCTAGCGGGAGCTATGAGCAGTTCTTC. It specifies CASSFPSGSYEQFF.

This clone showed up just once. This sample also contains other DNA sequences that code for the same CDR3. The CDR3 sequence is CASSLQGNYGYTF. CDR3 DNA: TGTGCCAGCAGTTTACAGGGCAATTATGGCTACACCTTC. The chain links TRBV27 to TRBJ1-2; TRBD1 is a possible D gene (5 bases). The CDR3 runs 13 residues. Germline assignment: CDR1 MNHEY and CDR2 SMNVEV (reference sequence). Trimming took off 2 bases at V and 5 bases at J, with 9 bases between the two ends.

This clone was detected only a few times. J is TRBJ1-1 and V is TRBV5-5, with D perhaps matching TRBD1 (5 bases). There are 13 residues in the CDR3. Trimming cost V 2 bases and J 4 bases, with 9 bases left between them. Germline CDR1 and CDR2: SGHKS and YYEKEE (reference sequence). The CDR3 nucleotides read TGTGCCAGCAGCTTTTTAAGGGGCACTGAAGCTTTCTTT. Amino acids: CASSFLRGTEAFF.

This chain uses TRBV4-1 with TRBJ1-2; D is unresolved. CDR3 length: 16 residues. Germline assignment: CDR1 MGHRA and CDR2 YSYEKL. Trimming removed 1 base at V and 5 bases at J, with 17 bases between. The CDR3 spells CASSQVFLNSLYGYTF. For the CDR3, the DNA is TGCGCCAGCAGCCAAGTTTTCTTGAATAGCTTATATGGCTACACCTTC.

V and J are TRBV6-1 and TRBJ2-4; perhaps TRBD1 as D (5 bases). Germline-derived CDR1 and CDR2 are MNHNS and SASEGT. The CDR3 runs 16 residues. V dropped 4 bases and J dropped 0 bases, with 13 bases sitting between them. The CDR3: CASSAGALLAKNIQYF. CDR3 DNA sequence: TGTGCCAGCAGTGCTGGGGCGTTACTAGCCAAAAACATTCAGTACTTC.

J is TRBJ1-3 and V is TRBV6-1; D may be TRBD1 (5 bases). V was shortened by 1 base and J by 1 base, with 11 bases between the two germline ends. The CDR3 has 16 amino acids. Per the germline V gene, CDR1 is MNHNS and CDR2 is SASEGT. CDR3 DNA: TGTGCCAGCAGTGAAGGGGGAACAGGTTCTGGAAACACCATATATTTT. As protein: CASSEGGTGSGNTIYF.

This clone occurred a few times. The chain has TRBV19 and TRBJ2-1; TRBD2 aligns across 10 bases. The CDR3 spans 16 residues. Germline V lookup: CDR1 LNHDA, CDR2 SQIVND (reference sequence). With 1 base clipped from V and 5 bases from J, the junction kept 5 bases outside the gene matches. CDR3 region: CASSIVSGRGHNEQFF. In nucleotides, the CDR3 is TGTGCCAGTAGTATAGTAAGCGGGAGGGGGCACAATGAGCAGTTCTTC. The variable domain in full, with the rest retrieved from reference TRBV19 and TRBJ2-1, is DGGITQSPKYLFRKEGQNVTLSCEQNLNHDAMYWYRQDPGQGLRLIYYSQIVNDFQKGDIAEGYSVSREKKESFPLTVTSAQKNPTAFYLCASSIVSGRGHNEQFFGPGTRLTVL.

The V gene is TRBV6-6, the J gene TRBJ1-1, with D tentatively TRBD1 (6 bases). This CDR3 has 13 residues. V was shortened by 11 bases and J by 5 bases, with 18 bases between the two germline ends. Germline V gives CDR1 MNHNY, CDR2 SVGAGI (reference sequence). CDR3 region: CAFKTGRGTEAFF. CDR3 coding DNA: TGTGCCTTTAAAACAGGGCGTGGAACTGAAGCTTTCTTT.